Following are 28 T cell receptor beta chains from one sample sequenced in a study of blood T cell repertoires in COVID-19. Produced via immunoSEQ multiplex PCR; TCRdb's table is partial and in-frame only. The sample lists 200,000 to 300,000 clones; around nine tenths were seen once. Input material: peripheral blood. These receptors all come from a man in his forties or fifties who had recovered from COVID-19.

The chain couples TRBV2 to TRBJ2-7; weak D call: TRBD1 (5 bases). This CDR3 has 16 residues. The V gene's germline CDR1 is SNHLY and CDR2 FYNNEI. V dropped 4 bases and J dropped 0 bases, with 16 bases sitting between them. CDR3 bases: TGTGCCAGCAGTGTCTCGAGGACATTCCGCTCCTACGAGCAGTACTTC. Its translation is CASSVSRTFRSYEQYF.

This chain links TRBV27 with TRBJ1-4; maybe TRBD1 (6 bases). The CDR3 loop spans 12 amino acids. Looked up from germline, CDR1 is MNHEY and CDR2 is SMNVEV (reference sequence). Trimming took 5 bases from V and 7 from J, leaving 8 bases between them. The CDR3 is CASSLTGEKLFF. CDR3 DNA sequence: TGTGCCAGCAGTCTGACAGGTGAAAAACTGTTTTTT.

The chain has TRBV19 and TRBJ2-3; D may be TRBD1 (6 bases). Germline assignment: CDR1 LNHDA and CDR2 SQIVND (reference sequence). V lost 6 bases, J lost 1 base, and 8 bases lay in between. CDR3 length equals 13 residues. The CDR3 region has the DNA TGTGCCAGTAGCAACAGGGGCACAGATACGCAGTATTTT. This gives the protein CASSNRGTDTQYF.

This sequence joins TRBV10-1 and TRBJ2-6, with D possibly matching TRBD1 (8 bases). The CDR3 is 20 amino acids. Germline assignment: CDR1 WNHNN and CDR2 SYGVQD (reference sequence). Trimming took 4 bases from V and 0 from J, leaving 22 bases between them. Written as DNA, the CDR3 is TGCGCCAGCAGTGTTCATTTGGGAGGGACAGGCTACTCTGGGGCCAACGTCCTGACTTTC. Its protein product is CASSVHLGGTGYSGANVLTF.

The gene calls are TRBV13 and TRBJ2-1; D perhaps matches TRBD2 (6 bases). In germline, CDR1 is PRHDT, CDR2 FYEKMQ (reference sequence). With 2 bases removed from V and 7 bases from J, the gap between germline ends came to 12 bases. The CDR3 loop spans 14 amino acids. Written as DNA, the CDR3 is TGTGCCAGCAGCTTATACGGGGGTTGGAATGAGCAGTTCTTC. The encoded protein is CASSLYGGWNEQFF.

The chain has TRBV14 and TRBJ2-5; D unclear. Looked up from germline, CDR1 is SGHDN and CDR2 is FVKESK. This CDR3 is 11 amino acids long. V was clipped by 1 base and J by 8 bases, with 5 bases between them. CDR3 in DNA: TGTGCCAGCAGCCAAGGAGGCACCCAGTACTTC. Translating it yields CASSQGGTQYF.

The table lists this clone with a count of one. V usage is TRBV19 and J usage is TRBJ1-6, with D perhaps matching TRBD1 (5 bases). The CDR3 extends over 13 amino acids. Trimming took off 7 bases at V and 7 bases at J, with 11 bases between the two ends. Germline values: CDR1 LNHDA, CDR2 SQIVND (reference sequence). CDR3 amino acids: CASTWRGNSPLHF. For the CDR3, the DNA is TGTGCCAGTACCTGGAGGGGCAATTCACCCCTCCACTTT. The whole variable domain, remainder taken from reference TRBV19 and TRBJ1-6, is DGGITQSPKYLFRKEGQNVTLSCEQNLNHDAMYWYRQDPGQGLRLIYYSQIVNDFQKGDIAEGYSVSREKKESFPLTVTSAQKNPTAFYLCASTWRGNSPLHFGNGTRLTVT.

The chain carries TRBV5-1 and TRBJ1-3, with 8 bases matching TRBD1. Per germline, CDR1 SGHRS and CDR2 YFSETQ. Unmatched junction bases numbered 6, after V lost 3 bases and J lost 4 bases. The CDR3 covers 15 residues. The CDR3 loop is CASSSGQGPGNTIYF. DNA of the CDR3: TGCGCCAGCAGCTCCGGACAGGGTCCGGGAAACACCATATATTTT.

The J gene is TRBJ2-5, the V gene TRBV15, with D maybe TRBD1 (5 bases). The V end was cut by 4 bases, the J end by 4 bases, with 13 bases between. This CDR3 contains 14 residues. Germline V gene lookup returns CDR1 LNHNV and CDR2 YYDKDF (reference sequence). CDR3 DNA: TGTGCCACCAGCATCACCAGGGTTGTAGAGACCCAGTACTTC. Protein sequence: CATSITRVVETQYF.

The rearrangement joins TRBV7-9 to TRBJ2-7, with D perhaps matching TRBD1 (5 bases). Germline V gene sequence: CDR1 SEHNR, CDR2 FQNEAQ (reference sequence). This CDR3 has 14 residues. V lost 6 bases and J lost 5, with 17 bases in between. CDR3 amino acids: CASSLIAGKDEQYF. The CDR3 bases are TGTGCCAGCAGTTTAATCGCAGGGAAGGACGAGCAGTACTTC.

The chain carries TRBV6-5 and TRBJ2-7; TRBD1 agrees at 7 bases. CDR1 MNHEY and CDR2 SVGAGI come from the germline V gene. The CDR3 covers 15 residues. J was trimmed by 2 bases and V by 0 bases; bases with no gene match: 4. As DNA, the CDR3 is TGTGCCAGCAGTTACTCGTTGGGACAGCCCTACGAGCAGTACTTC. This sequence encodes CASSYSLGQPYEQYF.

The rearrangement uses TRBV11-2 and TRBJ1-3; the D is unclear. V was clipped by 5 bases and J by 2 bases, with 10 bases between them. Germline CDR1 is SGHAT and CDR2 is FQNNGV. This CDR3 comprises 14 residues. DNA of the CDR3: TGTGCCAGCAGCCCCCAAATAGCTGGAAACACCATATATTTT. This sequence encodes CASSPQIAGNTIYF.

This clone was seen just once. The gene calls are TRBV7-6 and TRBJ2-2; a weak D match, TRBD2 (7 bases). Trimming left V 4 bases short and J 5 bases short, with 17 bases between. CDR1 and CDR2 from the germline V gene are SGHVS and FNYEAQ. The CDR3 has 16 residues. This CDR3 is CASSSRGPGGTGELFF. In DNA, the CDR3 is TGTGCCAGCAGCTCGCGGGGGCCCGGGGGTACCGGGGAGCTGTTTTTT.

V gene TRBV9 combines with J gene TRBJ2-3, with 8 bases identical to TRBD2. The V segment lost 0 bases and the J segment 2 bases; nucleotides outside the gene matches: 8. The germline V gene has CDR1 SGDLS and CDR2 YYNGEE. The CDR3 covers 17 residues. Here the CDR3 DNA reads TGTGCCAGCAGCGTAGGAAGTGCGGGAGGAACCACAGATACGCAGTATTTT. It translates to CASSVGSAGGTTDTQYF.

Here the CDR3 reads CASSFKRGGLTDTQYF. The DNA of the CDR3 is TGTGCCAGCAGCTTTAAGCGGGGGGGCCTGACAGATACGCAGTATTTT. The chain is built from TRBV5-4 and TRBJ2-3, with 10 bases matching TRBD2. With 2 bases clipped from V and 3 bases from J, the junction kept 6 bases outside the gene matches. The germline V gene encodes CDR1 SGHNT and CDR2 YYREEE (reference sequence). This CDR3 comprises 16 residues.

The J gene is TRBJ2-2, the V gene TRBV5-1, with TRBD2 as a possible D gene (7 bases). This CDR3 has 16 residues. With 0 bases removed from V and 0 bases from J, the gap between germline ends came to 9 bases. The germline V gene has CDR1 SGHRS and CDR2 YFSETQ. CDR3 sequence reads: CASSLVGGPNTGELFF. DNA for the CDR3: TGCGCCAGCAGCTTGGTGGGGGGGCCGAACACCGGGGAGCTGTTTTTT.

The chain recombines TRBV11-3 with TRBJ2-7; 10 bases map to TRBD2. The junction had 9 bases not matched to a gene; V was cut back by 5 bases and J by 5 bases. The CDR3 loop spans 15 amino acids. Germline V lookup: CDR1 SGHNT, CDR2 YENEEA. CDR3 sequence: CASSPFTSGTNEQYF. The CDR3 DNA follows: TGTGCCAGCAGCCCTTTCACTAGCGGGACCAACGAGCAGTACTTC.

To note about this clone: The junction departs from germline at one end; a sequencing error may be responsible. The rearrangement uses TRBV11-2 and TRBJ2-7, with a possible D match to TRBD2 (5 bases). This CDR3 contains 13 residues. The germline CDR1 and CDR2 sequences are SGHAT and FQNNGV. Here the CDR3 reads CASSSTGWGSTDF. CDR3 nucleotides: TGTGCCAGCAGCTCAACGGGATGGGGATCCACGGACTTC. The full variable domain, in which reference TRBV11-2 and TRBJ2-7 provide the parts outside the CDR3, is EAGVAQSPRYKIIEKRQSVAFWCNPISGHATLYWYQQILGQGPKLLIQFQNNGVVDDSQLPKDRFSAERLKGVDSTLKIQPAKLEDSAVYLCASSSTGWGSTDFGPGTRLTVT.

The V and J genes are TRBV5-4 and TRBJ1-1; TRBD1 matches 9 bases. The V gene's germline CDR1 is SGHNT and CDR2 YYREEE (reference sequence). V was pared by 2 bases and J by 1 base, with 3 bases of the junction left unmatched. This CDR3 region has 15 residues. CDR3 sequence (DNA): TGTGCCAGCAGCTTACGGACAGGGGAGAACACTGAAGCTTTCTTT. This translates into CASSLRTGENTEAFF. Based on the CDR3 plus reference TRBV5-4 and TRBJ1-1, the full variable domain is ETGVTQSPTHLIKTRGQQVTLRCSSQSGHNTVSWYQQALGQGPQFIFQYYREEENGRGNFPPRFSGLQFPNYSSELNVNALELDDSALYLCASSLRTGENTEAFFGQGTRLTVV.

J is TRBJ2-5 and V is TRBV9, with TRBD2 as a possible D gene (5 bases). Trimming cost V 4 bases and J 3 bases, with 16 bases left between them. Per the germline V gene, CDR1 is SGDLS and CDR2 is YYNGEE. This CDR3 spans 15 amino acids. CDR3 in DNA: TGTGCCAGCAGCCCTCATGGGGAGCGGAAAGAGACCCAGTACTTC. This sequence encodes CASSPHGERKETQYF.

The rearrangement uses TRBV24-1 and TRBJ2-1; 9 positions match TRBD1. This CDR3 has 17 residues. Germline V gene sequence: CDR1 KGHDR, CDR2 SFDVKD. J lost 8 bases, V lost 4 bases, and 14 bases had no gene match. CDR3 DNA sequence: TGTGCCACCAGTGACCCATCGCCGGGACAGGGAAGGGATGAGCAGTTCTTC. Translation gives CATSDPSPGQGRDEQFF.

This clone has just a few counts. The V gene is TRBV19, the J gene TRBJ1-5; TRBD1 agrees at 7 bases. The V and J ends lost 5 bases and 4 bases, in that order; junction bases with no gene match: 14. This CDR3 is built from 17 residues. Per the germline V gene, CDR1 is LNHDA and CDR2 is SQIVND (reference sequence). The CDR3 spells CASSPRQGLAGNQPQHF. The CDR3 region has the DNA TGTGCCAGTAGTCCCAGACAGGGACTAGCTGGTAATCAGCCCCAGCATTTT.

The chain is built from TRBV7-9 and TRBJ2-7, with 11 bases that match TRBD2. Germline CDR1 and CDR2: SEHNR and FQNEAQ (reference sequence). This CDR3 contains 15 residues. Trimming cost V 3 bases and J 6 bases; bases outside gene matches: 7. This CDR3 reads CASSFTTSGKIEQYF. In DNA, the CDR3 is TGTGCCAGCAGCTTCACGACTAGCGGGAAGATCGAGCAGTACTTC.

J is TRBJ1-3 and V is TRBV11-2; D is possibly TRBD1 (5 bases). Trimming stripped 1 base from V and 8 bases from J, with 15 bases between. The CDR3 length is 15 residues. Per germline, CDR1 SGHAT and CDR2 FQNNGV. CDR3 nucleotide sequence: TGTGCCAGCAGCTTAGCCACGCCAGGCAGGGACACCATATATTTT. This sequence encodes CASSLATPGRDTIYF.

The chain employs TRBV10-2 and TRBJ2-1, with D perhaps matching TRBD1 (6 bases). V gave up 5 bases and J gave up 5 bases, with 16 bases separating them. Germline CDR1 reads WSHSY; CDR2 reads SAAADI. This CDR3 comprises 15 residues. The CDR3 nucleotides are TGCGCCAGCAGTCAATTCAGGGGCGCCGACAATGAGCAGTTCTTC. This encodes CASSQFRGADNEQFF.

V gene TRBV6-2 or TRBV6-3 combines with J gene TRBJ1-2; D possibly corresponds to TRBD1 (6 bases). V was clipped by 5 bases and J by 8 bases, with 18 bases between them. Per germline, CDR1 MNHEY and CDR2 SVGEGT. The CDR3 is 14 residues long. The CDR3 sequence: CASSAGTPIGGYTF. In nucleotides, the CDR3 is TGTGCCAGCAGTGCCGGGACACCCATTGGGGGCTACACCTTC.

This clone showed up just once. The chain uses TRBV5-3 and TRBJ2-7, with D possibly being TRBD2 (6 bases). TRBV5-3 is assigned to the ORF class and has an uncertain function. V lost 5 bases and J 7 bases, leaving 16 bases between the germline ends. The CDR3 has 13 amino acids. For the CDR3, the DNA is TGTGCCAGAAGGCGGGGCCCCCCGAGGGAGCAGTACTTC. Its protein is CARRRGPPREQYF.

The gene calls are TRBV19 and TRBJ2-7; 7 bases line up with TRBD2. Germline lookup yields CDR1 LNHDA and CDR2 SQIVND (reference sequence). The trim removed 5 bases at V and 0 bases at J, leaving 7 bases unmatched. This CDR3 spans 15 amino acids. The CDR3 coding sequence is TGTGCCAGTAGTCTCAGCGGGATTAGCTCCTACGAGCAGTACTTC. This encodes CASSLSGISSYEQYF.